These 8 T cell receptor beta chains were sequenced from one sample in a study of tumor-infiltrating lymphocytes in primary liver carcinoma. The source material, about 19-30 mg of unsorted bulk tissue, was used to co-extract RNA and DNA. TCR beta cDNA was made from around 520 ng total RNA with a constant-region primer. Construction of TCR beta libraries relied on three successive nested multiplex PCR rounds employing slightly modified ARM-PCR. TRBV1-TRBV30 forward primers paired with a C-beta reverse primer were used in the first two PCR rounds, which ran roughly 10 cycles each. Using its own MiXCR run on the multiplex PCR reads, TCRdb lists one record per CDR3 protein. The table has 85,000 to 100,000 distinct CDR3 sequences, less than 70% seen once. Material for sequencing was tumor-adjacent normal liver tissue. Receptor source: a man aged 35 to 55 with primary liver carcinoma and hepatitis B virus infection.

In regard to this clonotype: A much larger clone is a single base away; this may be a read error. The chain employs TRBV4-2 and TRBJ2-1, with TRBD2 as a possible D gene (6 bases). From germline, CDR1 is LGHNA and CDR2 YNFKEQ. The V end was cut by 0 bases, the J end by 10 bases, with 13 bases between. The CDR3 is made up of 14 amino acids. CDR3 coding DNA: TGTGCCAGCAGCCAAGATCCGGCGGGAAAGGAGCAGTTCTTC. It is translated as CASSQDPAGKEQFF.

This clonotype has a single count. V is TRBV11-2 and J is TRBJ2-1; D is ambiguous. Trimming shortened V by 0 bases and J by 4 bases, and 7 bases separated the two germline ends. This CDR3 region has 14 residues. In germline, CDR1 is SGHAT, CDR2 FQNNGV. The CDR3 nucleotides read TGTGCCAGCAGCTTAGACACGGGTTACAATGAGCAGTTCTTC. Amino acid sequence: CASSLDTGYNEQFF.

To note about this clonotype: The junction departs from germline at one end; a sequencing error may be responsible. This chain joins TRBV4-1 and TRBJ2-7; D unresolved. CDR1 MGHRA and CDR2 YSYEKL come from the germline V gene. The CDR3 covers 15 residues. The CDR3 nucleotides read TGCACCAGCAGCCAAAAACCCACCCGCTCCTACGAGCAGTACTTC. Protein product: CTSSQKPTRSYEQYF.

In its sample, this clonotype was seen once. A much more abundant neighbour one base away suggests this may be a read error. The CDR3: CSVELARAWDEQYF. The CDR3 nucleotides read TGCAGCGTTGAACTAGCGAGAGCGTGGGACGAGCAGTACTTC. The V gene is TRBV29-1, the J gene TRBJ2-7, with D perhaps matching TRBD2 (6 bases). The CDR3 has 14 residues. Trimming removed 2 bases from V and 5 bases from J, with 16 bases in between. CDR1 is SQVTM and CDR2 is ANQGSEA in the germline V gene.

The chain joins TRBV7-9 to TRBJ2-1, with 11 bases fitting TRBD2. CDR1 is SEHNR, CDR2 FQNEAQ, per germline (reference sequence). V gave up 4 bases and J gave up 2 bases; unmatched junction bases: 7. The CDR3 has 17 residues. Written as DNA, the CDR3 is TGTGCCAGCAGCTGGCCGACTAGCGGGACACCCTACAATGAGCAGTTCTTC. It encodes CASSWPTSGTPYNEQFF.

This clonotype has a handful of counts. This chain joins TRBV28 and TRBJ2-5, with 14 bases aligning to TRBD2. Germline-derived CDR1 and CDR2 are MDHEN and SYDVKM. The CDR3 contains 17 residues. J was trimmed by 6 bases and V by 5 bases; bases with no gene match: 11. CDR3 loop: CASSRTSGRSGGKTQYF. The CDR3 coding sequence is TGTGCCAGCAGTCGGACTAGCGGGAGGTCAGGCGGGAAGACCCAGTACTTC.

V gene TRBV29-1 combines with J gene TRBJ2-7; the D gene could be TRBD1 or TRBD2 (6 bases each). Between the trimmed V and J ends, which lost 4 bases and 9 bases, there was a span of 16 bases. This CDR3 region has 12 residues. Germline V gene sequence: CDR1 SQVTM, CDR2 ANQGSEA. CDR3 nucleotides: TGCAGCGTTGGGAGGGGGTTCGGCGGGCAGTACTTC. Residues: CSVGRGFGGQYF.

As regards this clonotype: At one end the junction does not follow the germline gene, possibly because of a read error. This chain uses TRBV11-2 with TRBJ1-2, with 8 bases fitting TRBD1. The CDR3 sequence is 14 residues long. Germline loops: CDR1 SGHAT, CDR2 FQNNGV. This CDR3 reads CASSIGLDRDGYTF. The CDR3 bases are TGTGCCAGCAGCATAGGACTGGACAGGGATGGTTACACCTTC.